In its sample, the clone carrying this T cell receptor beta chain was seen many times. The record originates from a study of control samples from healthy donors and cancer patients. Clones were read by immunoSEQ multiplex PCR, and TCRdb kept only the in-frame ones, dropping some. This sample yields approximately 230,000 clones, of which approximately 80% are seen a single time; 13% belongs to the top ten. The V and J ends lost 4 bases and 2 bases respectively, with 14 bases between them. Germline assignment: CDR1 SGHRS and CDR2 YFSETQ. The length of the CDR3 is 15 residues. The chain carries TRBV5-1 and TRBJ2-3; no definite D call. The clonotype was recovered from a woman aged 60-75 years with lung cancer. Material for sequencing was PBMCs. This chain's CDR3 is CASSLGEGPTDTQYF. CDR3 in DNA: TGCGCCAGCAGCCTGGGTGAAGGGCCCACAGATACGCAGTATTTT.